The 32 T cell receptor beta chains given below trace back to one sample, sequenced in a study of identifying expanded T cells in peripheral blood. This table comes from immunoSEQ multiplex PCR, and its TCRdb copy is limited to in-frame clones, with some not included. The repertoire holds approximately 100,000 clones, roughly nine tenths seen once, with roughly 17% in the top ten. Sequencing was carried out using blood. All receptors come from a person aged 18-70 years in good health.

The chain uses TRBV7-7 and TRBJ2-5, with D perhaps being TRBD1 or TRBD2 (5 bases each). V shed 5 bases and J shed 5 bases, with 18 bases lying between them. The CDR3 totals 15 residues. The V gene's germline CDR1 is SSHAT and CDR2 FNYEAQ (reference sequence). CDR3 loop: CASSHATGLGETQYF. In DNA form, the CDR3 reads TGTGCCAGCAGCCATGCAACGGGGCTCGGCGAGACCCAGTACTTC.

Written as DNA, the CDR3 is TGTGCCAGCAGCTTGCCTCCCGCCACTGATGAGCAGTTCTTC. As protein: CASSLPPATDEQFF. V is TRBV5-5 and J is TRBJ2-1; D ambiguous. With 1 base removed from V and 8 bases from J, the gap between germline ends came to 13 bases. The germline V gene has CDR1 SGHKS and CDR2 YYEKEE (reference sequence). This CDR3 spans 14 amino acids.

The V gene is TRBV6-1, the J gene TRBJ2-7, with 9 bases that match TRBD1. CDR1 MNHNS and CDR2 SASEGT come from the germline V gene. The CDR3 has 14 residues. Trimming cost V 5 bases and J 6 bases; bases outside gene matches: 8. The chain's CDR3 is CASSLGQGTGEQYF. CDR3 bases: TGTGCCAGCAGTCTGGGACAGGGAACGGGCGAGCAGTACTTC.

Written as DNA, the CDR3 is TGTGCCAGCCGCTCCCGAGAGGGAGGCTTTGAAGCTTTCTTT. Amino acid sequence: CASRSREGGFEAFF. The rearrangement joins TRBV2 to TRBJ1-1; D is unresolved. The germline gives CDR1 SNHLY, CDR2 FYNNEI. Trimming left V 8 bases short and J 7 bases short, with 20 bases between. The CDR3 is made up of 14 amino acids.

The V call is TRBV6-5, the J call TRBJ2-3; D is possibly TRBD1 or TRBD2 (5 bases each). Trimming took off 0 bases at V and 6 bases at J, with 13 bases between the two ends. Germline-derived CDR1 and CDR2 are MNHEY and SVGAGI. The CDR3 runs 15 residues. In nucleotides, the CDR3 is TGTGCCAGCAGTTACTCGGCGGGCGCAGGGGATACGCAGTATTTT. This sequence encodes CASSYSAGAGDTQYF.

A few counts support this clone. The chain links TRBV27 to TRBJ1-2; D is possibly TRBD1 (6 bases). The V end lost 4 bases, the J end lost 3 bases, and 18 bases lay between the germline ends. The CDR3 loop spans 16 amino acids. Germline CDR1 is MNHEY and CDR2 is SMNVEV (reference sequence). CDR3 sequence reads: CASSSADSRGYYGYTF. In nucleotides, the CDR3 is TGTGCCAGCAGTTCCGCGGACAGCCGGGGGTACTATGGCTACACCTTC.

The chain links TRBV9 to TRBJ2-2, with 7 bases aligning to TRBD1. CDR3 length: 15 residues. Germline CDR1 reads SGDLS; CDR2 reads YYNGEE. V gave up 2 bases and J gave up 4 bases; unmatched junction bases: 5. The CDR3 reads CASSVTGTATGELFF. DNA of the CDR3: TGTGCCAGCAGCGTGACAGGGACGGCCACCGGGGAGCTGTTTTTT.

The chain has TRBV19 and TRBJ2-1, with 10 bases aligning to TRBD1. J gave up 9 bases and V 4 bases, and 6 bases lay outside the gene matches. Germline V gene sequence: CDR1 LNHDA, CDR2 SQIVND (reference sequence). This CDR3 contains 14 residues. The CDR3 region has the DNA TGTGCCAGTAGTAAAGGGGGACAGGGGATTGAGCAGTTCTTC. Residues: CASSKGGQGIEQFF. Together with reference TRBV19 and TRBJ2-1, the CDR3 gives the full variable domain: DGGITQSPKYLFRKEGQNVTLSCEQNLNHDAMYWYRQDPGQGLRLIYYSQIVNDFQKGDIAEGYSVSREKKESFPLTVTSAQKNPTAFYLCASSKGGQGIEQFFGPGTRLTVL.

This rearrangement joins TRBV19 to TRBJ1-5, with 7 bases aligning to TRBD1. The CDR3 runs 14 residues. In germline, CDR1 is LNHDA, CDR2 SQIVND (reference sequence). The ends lost 7 bases at V and 7 bases at J; junction bases unmatched: 10. This CDR3 is CASTGTALGQPQHF. CDR3 DNA sequence: TGTGCCAGTACCGGGACAGCTCTGGGGCAGCCCCAGCATTTT.

J is TRBJ1-1 and V is TRBV5-4; 9 bases map to TRBD1. Germline V CDR1 and CDR2: SGHNT, YYREEE (reference sequence). The CDR3 length is 18 residues. The trim removed 5 bases at V and 2 bases at J, leaving 16 bases unmatched. The DNA for the CDR3 is TGTGCCAGCAGACCCGGGACAGGGTTCGGTGTGGGAAACACTGAAGCTTTCTTT. It yields the protein CASRPGTGFGVGNTEAFF.

V usage is TRBV5-6 and J usage is TRBJ1-1; D perhaps matches TRBD1 (6 bases). The CDR3 is 13 residues long. CDR1 is SGHDT, CDR2 YYEEEE, per germline. Trimming removed 0 bases from V and 10 bases from J, with 13 bases in between. CDR3 amino acids: CASSLGRGEGAFF. DNA of the CDR3: TGTGCCAGCAGCTTGGGCAGGGGTGAAGGAGCTTTCTTT.

The genes are TRBV6-1 and TRBJ1-5; D not resolved. Trimming cost V 2 bases and J 7 bases, with 15 bases left between them. Germline CDR1 and CDR2: MNHNS and SASEGT. The CDR3 runs 15 residues. CDR3 loop: CASSETTFVGQPQHF. DNA for the CDR3: TGTGCCAGCAGTGAAACCACCTTCGTGGGGCAGCCCCAGCATTTT.

The V gene is TRBV7-8, the J gene TRBJ1-4, with D uncertain. The CDR3 is 15 amino acids. Trimming took 1 base from V and 5 from J, leaving 11 bases between them. The germline V gene encodes CDR1 SGHVS and CDR2 FQNEAQ. The CDR3: CASSLEDPRNEKLFF. DNA of the CDR3: TGTGCCAGCAGCTTAGAGGATCCCCGCAATGAAAAACTGTTTTTT.

The chain employs TRBV19 and TRBJ2-7; perhaps TRBD1 as D (6 bases). The CDR3 totals 14 residues. Germline CDR1 is LNHDA and CDR2 is SQIVND (reference sequence). Trimming removed 9 bases from V and 0 bases from J, with 15 bases in between. The CDR3 loop reads CASSRQAISYEQYF. In DNA, the CDR3 is TGTGCCAGCTCCCGACAGGCCATCTCCTACGAGCAGTACTTC.

The J gene is TRBJ2-1, the V gene TRBV5-1; D is unresolved. The length of the CDR3 is 13 residues. Trimming removed 0 bases at V and 5 bases at J, with 6 bases between. Germline loops: CDR1 SGHRS, CDR2 YFSETQ. The chain's CDR3 is CASSLAQDNEQFF. The CDR3 bases are TGCGCCAGCAGCTTGGCGCAGGACAATGAGCAGTTCTTC. The full variable domain, in which reference TRBV5-1 and TRBJ2-1 provide the parts outside the CDR3, is KAGVTQTPRYLIKTRGQQVTLSCSPISGHRSVSWYQQTPGQGLQFLFEYFSETQRNKGNFPGRFSGRQFSNSRSEMNVSTLELGDSALYLCASSLAQDNEQFFGPGTRLTVL.

The rearrangement uses TRBV2 and TRBJ1-6; D is perhaps TRBD1 (5 bases). Trimming left V 9 bases short and J 7 bases short, with 16 bases between. This CDR3 has 14 residues. Germline assignment: CDR1 SNHLY and CDR2 FYNNEI. CDR3 region: CASQEAGINSPLHF. As DNA, the CDR3 is TGTGCCAGTCAGGAGGCAGGGATAAATTCACCCCTCCACTTT.

The chain couples TRBV11-2 to TRBJ2-2, with a tentative D call TRBD1 (6 bases). The germline V and J ends were trimmed by 4 bases and 1 base, with 10 bases remaining between them. The CDR3 runs to 15 residues. Germline V gene data show CDR1 as SGHAT and CDR2 as FQNNGV. DNA for the CDR3: TGTGCCAGCAGCTCCCGGACAGAGAACACCGGGGAGCTGTTTTTT. Its protein is CASSSRTENTGELFF.

This chain links TRBV7-2 with TRBJ1-2; possibly TRBD1 for D (6 bases). Germline V lookup: CDR1 SGHTA, CDR2 FQGNSA. V lost 1 base and J 4 bases, leaving 13 bases between the germline ends. The CDR3 covers 15 residues. CDR3 DNA: TGTGCCAGCAGCTTAGGGGCAGGGGCCGGCTATGGCTACACCTTC. Protein sequence: CASSLGAGAGYGYTF. Full variable domain (remainder filled in from reference TRBV7-2 and TRBJ1-2): GAGVSQSPSNKVTEKGKDVELRCDPISGHTALYWYRQSLGQGLEFLIYFQGNSAPDKSGLPSDRFSAERTGGSVSTLTIQRTQQEDSAVYLCASSLGAGAGYGYTFGSGTRLTVV.

The chain uses TRBV6-5 and TRBJ2-7; D may correspond to TRBD1 or TRBD2 (5 bases each). The CDR3 loop spans 14 amino acids. The V gene's germline CDR1 is MNHEY and CDR2 SVGAGI. With 5 bases removed from V and 3 bases from J, the gap between germline ends came to 14 bases. In nucleotides, the CDR3 is TGTGCCAGCAGTACGGGGACGGCGATCTACGAGCAGTACTTC. Protein product: CASSTGTAIYEQYF.

V is TRBV6-5 and J is TRBJ1-2; TRBD1 might be the D (5 bases). This CDR3 has 14 amino acids. V was trimmed by 5 bases and J by 6 bases, leaving 16 bases between them. Germline V CDR1 and CDR2: MNHEY, SVGAGI. The CDR3 sequence is CASSPMGESHGYTF. CDR3 bases: TGTGCCAGCAGTCCCATGGGGGAGAGCCATGGCTACACCTTC.

V and J are TRBV5-4 and TRBJ1-1; TRBD1 agrees at 7 bases. V trimming: 4 bases; J trimming: 5 bases; junction bases outside the gene matches: 8. From germline, CDR1 is SGHNT and CDR2 YYREEE (reference sequence). The CDR3 consists of 14 residues. Here the CDR3 reads CASSPRQGWTEAFF. The CDR3 nucleotides read TGTGCCAGCAGCCCTCGACAGGGCTGGACTGAAGCTTTCTTT.

The CDR3 loop reads CASSAVAGAITDTQYF. Written as DNA, the CDR3 is TGTGCCAGCAGCGCCGTAGCGGGGGCCATCACAGATACGCAGTATTTT. The genes are TRBV9 and TRBJ2-3, with 9 positions matching TRBD2. Per germline, CDR1 SGDLS and CDR2 YYNGEE. J gave up 2 bases and V 3 bases, and 7 bases lay outside the gene matches. This CDR3 has 16 residues.

The chain carries TRBV7-9 and TRBJ1-5; D unresolved. Germline lookup yields CDR1 SEHNR and CDR2 FQNEAQ (reference sequence). V was pared by 5 bases and J by 7 bases, with 12 bases between. This CDR3 is built from 13 residues. CDR3 protein: CASSLNPNQPQHF. CDR3 nucleotide sequence: TGTGCCAGCAGCCTCAATCCCAACCAGCCCCAGCATTTT.

CDR3 nucleotide sequence: TGTGCCAGCAGCTTAGAGAGGGGCACTGAAGCTTTCTTT. As protein: CASSLERGTEAFF. The chain recombines TRBV7-2 with TRBJ1-1; weak D call: TRBD1 (5 bases). Germline CDR1 SGHTA, CDR2 FQGNSA. V dropped 1 base and J dropped 4 bases, with 7 bases sitting between them. This CDR3 is 13 amino acids long. Full variable domain (remainder filled in from reference TRBV7-2 and TRBJ1-1): GAGVSQSPSNKVTEKGKDVELRCDPISGHTALYWYRQSLGQGLEFLIYFQGNSAPDKSGLPSDRFSAERTGGSVSTLTIQRTQQEDSAVYLCASSLERGTEAFFGQGTRLTVV.

This clone was observed a handful of times. The rearrangement uses TRBV7-2 and TRBJ1-5; 7 nucleotides line up with TRBD1. CDR1 and CDR2 from the germline V gene are SGHTA and FQGNSA. The CDR3 has 13 amino acids. Trimming removed 5 bases from V and 5 bases from J; junction bases left unmatched: 3. This chain's CDR3 is CASSIDRDQPQHF. As DNA, the CDR3 is TGTGCCAGCAGCATTGACAGGGATCAGCCCCAGCATTTT.

The V gene is TRBV14, the J gene TRBJ1-5; D is undetermined. The CDR3 is 13 amino acids. Trimming removed 4 bases from V and 2 bases from J, with 6 bases in between. Germline V CDR1 and CDR2: SGHDN, FVKESK. The CDR3, as DNA: TGTGCCAGCAGCCTAATGGGCAATCAGCCCCAGCATTTT. Translated: CASSLMGNQPQHF.

The genes are TRBV7-8 and TRBJ1-2; the D gene is possibly TRBD1 (6 bases). Germline CDR1 is SGHVS and CDR2 is FQNEAQ. The CDR3 covers 17 residues. With 5 bases removed from V and 1 base from J, the gap between germline ends came to 20 bases. The CDR3 protein is CASSQPTGTAYNYGYTF. Written as DNA, the CDR3 is TGTGCCAGCAGCCAACCGACAGGAACAGCCTATAACTATGGCTACACCTTC.

The chain recombines TRBV25-1 with TRBJ2-7; weak D call: TRBD1 (6 bases). CDR3 length: 15 residues. Germline assignment: CDR1 MGHDK and CDR2 SYGVNS. V dropped 2 bases and J dropped 0 bases, with 11 bases sitting between them. In DNA form, the CDR3 reads TGTGCCAGCAGTGAAACAGGGTCTAGCTCCTACGAGCAGTACTTC. It specifies CASSETGSSSYEQYF.

To note about this clone: Compared with germline, one end of the junction differs, possibly owing to a read error. V and J are TRBV28 and TRBJ1-1, with D maybe TRBD1 (5 bases). Germline V CDR1 and CDR2: MDHEN, SYDVKM. The CDR3 is 14 residues long. This chain's CDR3 is CASSLSPRGPRAFF. CDR3 sequence (DNA): TGTGCCAGCAGCTTATCCCCGAGGGGCCCCAGGGCTTTCTTT.

The chain uses TRBV19 and TRBJ1-2; D unclear. The V gene's germline CDR1 is LNHDA and CDR2 SQIVND (reference sequence). Trimming took off 3 bases at V and 2 bases at J, with 10 bases between the two ends. This CDR3 has 14 amino acids. The CDR3 sequence: CASSILGGNYGYTF. DNA of the CDR3: TGTGCCAGTAGTATTTTGGGCGGAAACTATGGCTACACCTTC.

V is TRBV10-2 and J is TRBJ2-5; a weak D match, TRBD1 (6 bases). With 3 bases removed from V and 2 bases from J, the gap between germline ends came to 16 bases. The V gene's germline CDR1 is WSHSY and CDR2 SAAADI. This CDR3 spans 16 amino acids. The CDR3 region is CASSEHRALGQETQYF. The CDR3 bases are TGCGCCAGCAGTGAACACAGGGCACTGGGGCAAGAGACCCAGTACTTC.

This clone was seen just once. The rearrangement joins TRBV15 to TRBJ2-3; TRBD1 aligns across 7 bases. The CDR3 has 17 amino acids. Germline V CDR1 and CDR2: LNHNV, YYDKDF (reference sequence). V trimming: 5 bases; J trimming: 0 bases; junction bases outside the gene matches: 11. The CDR3 reads CATSGQGVGWSTDTQYF. The CDR3 DNA sequence: TGTGCCACCAGCGGTCAGGGGGTCGGTTGGAGCACAGATACGCAGTATTTT.